This TCR beta chain comes out of a study of beta chain features in type 1 diabetes. Sequencing targeted expressed TCRB transcripts, as all isolated RNA had been reverse transcribed. The data were produced by immunoSEQ multiplex PCR, yet TCRdb's version contains in-frame clones alone and is incomplete. This table holds fewer than 900,000 clones, about 17% found once. Between the trimmed V and J ends, which lost 3 bases and 4 bases, there was a span of 8 bases. CDR1 MNHEY and CDR2 SMNVEV come from the germline V gene (reference sequence). The CDR3 contains 13 residues. This sequence joins TRBV27 and TRBJ2-3; D call uncertain. This clonotype was obtained from a woman younger than 30 in good health. The sequencing input was naive CD4+ T cells from blood. The CDR3 DNA follows: TGTGCCAGCAGTTTTTGGGCGGCAGATACGCAGTATTTT. Its protein product is CASSFWAADTQYF.